This TCR beta chain emerged from a study of blood T cells in healthy people across ages. Study in general: The capture of about one barcoded beta molecule per two T cells was achieved by template switching.

Extraction of total RNA produced a minimum of 5 micrograms from each sample. As concerns this clonotype: The antigen remains unidentified.

Sample-barcoded 5' priming and a J-beta primer mix drove a second PCR of roughly 7 to 11 cycles. TCRdb fed the 5' RACE reads into MiXCR, producing one record per CDR3 protein. The sample contains approximately 600,000 distinct CDR3 sequences, roughly 53% of which appear only once. Germline V gene data show CDR1 as MDHEN and CDR2 as SYDVKM. This CDR3 region has 13 residues. The V gene lost 7 bases and the J gene lost 0 bases, with 7 bases spanning the gap. General study findings and limits: TCR beta diversity, measured per million T cells, fell in a roughly linear way with age.

J is TRBJ2-4 and V is TRBV28; D is unresolved. This TCR was recovered from a man in his sixties in good health. Input material: blood. CDR3 DNA: TGTGCCAGCAAAGGGCTAGCCAAAAACATTCAGTACTTC. Residues: CASKGLAKNIQYF.